This TCR beta chain comes out of a study of cytomegalovirus exposure and HLA in healthy donors. Study context: The 120 validation repertoires used the same platform as the approximately 670 first-cohort repertoires (as reported by a later analysis).

General study points: Whilst most TCR sequences proved rare, a subset of public TCRs occurred across many donors. Cytomegalovirus-associated status was assigned to about 150 TCR beta chains. In vitro, three CMV-associated chains proved specific for CMV antigens.

The data were produced by immunoSEQ multiplex PCR, yet TCRdb's version contains in-frame clones alone and is incomplete. The data hold some 110,000 clones, with 86% observed a single time. As concerns this clone: The target antigen is unknown.

The CDR3 length is 15 residues. Germline values: CDR1 SGHAT, CDR2 FQNNGV. Trimming cost V 7 bases and J 1 base, with 15 bases left between them. The J gene is TRBJ2-3, the V gene TRBV11-2; D ambiguous. Sequencing was carried out using PBMCs. This sequence originates from a man between 18 and 35 years old in good health and CMV-seronegative. The CDR3: CASTETVVRTDTQYF. The CDR3 DNA reads as TGTGCCAGCACGGAGACGGTAGTACGCACAGATACGCAGTATTTT.